These 9 T cell receptor beta chains came from one sample sequenced in a study of blood T cell repertoires in COVID-19. Measured with immunoSEQ multiplex PCR; TCRdb has only the in-frame clones, and not every one. The top ten clones hold over 30% of a sample with about 74,000 clones, approximately 84% of them seen once. Sequenced material: peripheral blood. The receptors shown here come from a man between 65 and 85 years old with acute or convalescent COVID-19.

This chain joins TRBV29-1 and TRBJ2-1, with TRBD1 identical over 7 bases. J lost 3 bases, V lost 6 bases, and 8 bases had no gene match. CDR1 and CDR2 from the germline V gene are SQVTM and ANQGSEA. This CDR3 spans 14 amino acids. CDR3 amino acids: CSVETGQHYNEQFF. As DNA, the CDR3 is TGCAGCGTGGAGACGGGACAGCACTACAATGAGCAGTTCTTC.

The gene calls are TRBV28 and TRBJ1-1; D is ambiguous. This CDR3 has 14 residues. V was shortened by 6 bases and J by 3 bases, with 14 bases between the two germline ends. Germline CDR1 is MDHEN and CDR2 is SYDVKM. Here the CDR3 DNA reads TGTGCCAGCAGACACCCACAGATATACACTGAAGCTTTCTTT. Protein product: CASRHPQIYTEAFF.

J is TRBJ2-7 and V is TRBV7-8, with 7 bases aligning to TRBD2. CDR1 is SGHVS, CDR2 FQNEAQ, per germline. V lost 4 bases to trimming and J lost 0 bases; unmatched junction nucleotides: 9. The CDR3 is made up of 16 amino acids. The CDR3 DNA sequence: TGTGCCAGCAGCTCTCTAGCGGCAAGAAGCTCCTACGAGCAGTACTTC. Protein: CASSSLAARSSYEQYF.

V gene TRBV5-5 combines with J gene TRBJ1-5, with D possibly TRBD1 on 6 matching bases. The CDR3 covers 14 residues. Trimming pared 1 base from V and 6 bases from J, leaving 11 bases between. The germline V gene has CDR1 SGHKS and CDR2 YYEKEE (reference sequence). The CDR3 region has the DNA TGTGCCAGCAGCTTGTCTGGGGGCGGTCAGCCCCAGCATTTT. Translation: CASSLSGGGQPQHF.

The chain has TRBV19 and TRBJ2-5; possible D gene TRBD1, 5 bases. Germline CDR1 and CDR2: LNHDA and SQIVND (reference sequence). Between the trimmed V and J ends, which lost 6 bases and 5 bases, there was a span of 19 bases. The CDR3 runs 15 residues. The CDR3 DNA follows: TGTGCCAGTAGCCCCAACTCGGCAGGGTCGGAGACCCAGTACTTC. It translates to CASSPNSAGSETQYF.

The genes are TRBV19 and TRBJ2-1; 7 positions match TRBD2. J was trimmed by 4 bases and V by 1 base; bases with no gene match: 10. Germline V gene sequence: CDR1 LNHDA, CDR2 SQIVND (reference sequence). The CDR3 covers 17 residues. The CDR3 coding sequence is TGTGCCAGTAGTATAGGAAAGGGAATAGCGGGTTACAATGAGCAGTTCTTC. It encodes CASSIGKGIAGYNEQFF. Using reference TRBV19 and TRBJ2-1 for the parts outside the CDR3, the full variable domain is DGGITQSPKYLFRKEGQNVTLSCEQNLNHDAMYWYRQDPGQGLRLIYYSQIVNDFQKGDIAEGYSVSREKKESFPLTVTSAQKNPTAFYLCASSIGKGIAGYNEQFFGPGTRLTVL.

V usage is TRBV9 and J usage is TRBJ2-7, with D perhaps matching TRBD2 (6 bases). The CDR3 has 13 residues. Trimming took off 3 bases at V and 6 bases at J, with 13 bases between the two ends. Germline CDR1 and CDR2: SGDLS and YYNGEE. CDR3: CASSAVMGGEQYF. The CDR3 DNA is TGTGCCAGCAGCGCCGTAATGGGGGGCGAGCAGTACTTC.

The chain combines TRBV6-1 with TRBJ2-3; tentatively, D is TRBD1 (6 bases). The V gene lost 2 bases and the J gene lost 1 base, with 13 bases spanning the gap. The CDR3 has 16 amino acids. Germline assignment: CDR1 MNHNS and CDR2 SASEGT. The CDR3 region has the DNA TGTGCCAGCAGTGAAAGGGGGAGACTACGCACAGATACGCAGTATTTT. This gives the protein CASSERGRLRTDTQYF.

The V and J genes are TRBV12-5 and TRBJ2-7, with D maybe TRBD2 (5 bases). CDR1 and CDR2 (germline): LGHNT, FRNRAP. This CDR3 comprises 15 residues. V was shortened by 0 bases and J by 4 bases, with 13 bases between the two germline ends. CDR3 amino acids: CASGLVVASGYEQYF. The CDR3 nucleotides are TGTGCTAGTGGTTTGGTAGTAGCGTCGGGGTACGAGCAGTACTTC. Combining the CDR3 with reference TRBV12-5 and TRBJ2-7 gives the whole variable domain DARVTQTPRHKVTEMGQEVTMRCQPILGHNTVFWYRQTMMQGLELLAYFRNRAPLDDSGMPKDRFSAEMPDATLATLKIQPSEPRDSAVYFCASGLVVASGYEQYFGPGTRLTVT.